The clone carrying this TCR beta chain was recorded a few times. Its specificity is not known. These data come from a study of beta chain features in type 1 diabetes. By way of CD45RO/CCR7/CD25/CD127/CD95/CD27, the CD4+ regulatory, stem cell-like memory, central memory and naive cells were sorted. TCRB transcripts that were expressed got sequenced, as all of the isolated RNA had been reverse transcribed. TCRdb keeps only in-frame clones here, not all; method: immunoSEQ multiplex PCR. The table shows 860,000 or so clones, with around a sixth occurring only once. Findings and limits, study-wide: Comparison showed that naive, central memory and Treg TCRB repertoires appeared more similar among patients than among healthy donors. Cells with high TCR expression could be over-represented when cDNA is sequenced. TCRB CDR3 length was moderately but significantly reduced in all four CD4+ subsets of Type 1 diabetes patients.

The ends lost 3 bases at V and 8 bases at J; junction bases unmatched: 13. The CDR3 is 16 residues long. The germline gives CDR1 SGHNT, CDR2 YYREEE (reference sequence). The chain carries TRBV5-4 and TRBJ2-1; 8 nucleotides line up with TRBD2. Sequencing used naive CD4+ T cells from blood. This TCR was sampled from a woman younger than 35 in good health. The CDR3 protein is CASSSNPGLGADEQFF. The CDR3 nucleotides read TGTGCCAGCAGCTCGAACCCGGGACTAGGTGCCGATGAGCAGTTCTTC.